Presented here are 7 T cell receptor beta chains from one specimen sequenced in a study of control samples from healthy donors and cancer patients. Only in-frame clones appear in the TCRdb table, and some are missing; sequencing was by immunoSEQ multiplex PCR. The sample contains 120,000 to 150,000 clones, approximately 91% of which appear only once. Sequenced input: blood. These TCRs come from a man aged 25-40 years in good health.

The rearrangement links TRBV7-6 to TRBJ1-6; D is undetermined. CDR3 length: 13 residues. The V end lost 5 bases, the J end lost 7 bases, and 9 bases lay between the germline ends. Germline CDR1 SGHVS, CDR2 FNYEAQ. CDR3 loop: CASSPNPNSPLHF. The DNA of the CDR3 is TGTGCCAGCAGCCCGAACCCCAATTCACCCCTCCACTTT.

The CDR3 DNA reads as TGTGCCTGGAGCTCACTAGCGGGGGGAAACACCGGGGAGCTGTTTTTT. Protein: CAWSSLAGGNTGELFF. This chain links TRBV30 with TRBJ2-2, with 12 bases that match TRBD2. Trimming took 3 bases from V and 2 from J; bases not matched to a gene: 4. The germline V gene has CDR1 GTSNPN and CDR2 SVGIG (reference sequence). The CDR3 extends over 16 amino acids.

The rearrangement links TRBV24-1 to TRBJ2-3, with TRBD1 matching over 8 bases. This CDR3 has 17 residues. J gave up 7 bases and V 3 bases, and 14 bases lay outside the gene matches. Looked up from germline, CDR1 is KGHDR and CDR2 is SFDVKD. This chain's CDR3 is CATSDPRRRTGRYTQYF. Written as DNA, the CDR3 is TGTGCCACCAGTGATCCCCGCCGGAGGACAGGGCGATATACGCAGTATTTT.

The chain joins TRBV6-1 to TRBJ2-4; D is unclear. Trimming pared 3 bases from V and 7 bases from J, leaving 7 bases between. CDR1 is MNHNS, CDR2 SASEGT, per germline. This CDR3 is 12 amino acids long. This CDR3 reads CASSENRNIQYF. CDR3 in DNA: TGTGCCAGCAGTGAGAATCGTAACATTCAGTACTTC.

The chain combines TRBV19 with TRBJ1-1; 7 bases line up with TRBD1. The CDR3 loop spans 15 amino acids. Germline lookup yields CDR1 LNHDA and CDR2 SQIVND (reference sequence). Trimming removed 10 bases from V and 1 base from J; junction bases left unmatched: 12. DNA of the CDR3: TGTGCCACCCCTCCAGTTACAGGGGCGAACACTGAAGCTTTCTTT. This translates into CATPPVTGANTEAFF.

The CDR3 here is CASTTPPTGDYYNSPLHF. CDR3 in DNA: TGTGCCAGCACCACTCCCCCGACAGGCGATTACTATAATTCACCCCTCCACTTT. The rearrangement uses TRBV27 and TRBJ1-6; D might be TRBD1 (6 bases). This CDR3 spans 18 amino acids. CDR1 and CDR2 from the germline V gene are MNHEY and SMNVEV (reference sequence). V was trimmed by 7 bases and J by 3 bases, leaving 22 bases between them.

V is TRBV30 and J is TRBJ1-2; 10 nucleotides match TRBD1. The CDR3 is 14 amino acids. J lost 7 bases, V lost 4 bases, and 9 bases had no gene match. Germline V CDR1 and CDR2: GTSNPN, SVGIG (reference sequence). CDR3 sequence: CAWNRDRGLSGYTF. CDR3 sequence (DNA): TGTGCCTGGAATAGAGACAGGGGGCTAAGTGGCTACACCTTC.